The sample holds a few counts of the clone carrying this T cell receptor (beta chain). Antigen: not known. The source of the sample is a study of T cells in Graves' hyperthyroidism and ophthalmopathy. TCR beta CDR3 region amplification was performed from RNA transcripts. Researchers ran a first-round RT-PCR on the TCR CDR3 using the HTBI primer set. A single record per CDR3 protein comes from TCRdb applying MiXCR to the multiplex PCR reads. The sample lists about 290,000 distinct CDR3 sequences, about an eighth occurring once. Whole-study results and caveats: Before onset, by a median of approximately 5.9 months, the model predicted ophthalmopathy. Blood held most thyroid clonotypes expanded above 0.001 frequency. Ophthalmopathy cases were set apart from stable hyperthyroidism by a 13 V-J model.

The CDR3 covers 14 residues. After removal of 4 bases from V and 5 bases from J, the junction contained 4 bases not matched to a gene. Germline V lookup: CDR1 KGHDR, CDR2 SFDVKD. The V call is TRBV24-1, the J call TRBJ2-1; 7 bases map to TRBD1. The specimen was blood. This sequence originates from a woman aged 40 to 50 with Graves' hyperthyroidism. The CDR3 coding sequence is TGTGCCACCAGTGACCCGGGACAGCACAATGAGCAGTTCTTC. Translating gives CATSDPGQHNEQFF.